Below, 20 T cell receptor beta chains from the same sample are listed, as sequenced in a study of blood T cell repertoires in COVID-19. TCRdb keeps only in-frame clones here, not all; method: immunoSEQ multiplex PCR. Here the sample spans about 95,000 clones, roughly 80% being singletons. What was sequenced was peripheral blood. These receptors all stem from an elderly man with active or convalescent COVID-19.

The V and J genes are TRBV19 and TRBJ1-1, with D perhaps matching TRBD1 (5 bases). The CDR3 has 18 residues. Trimming removed 2 bases from V and 0 bases from J, with 19 bases in between. Per germline, CDR1 LNHDA and CDR2 SQIVND (reference sequence). The CDR3 spells CASSILLGGRTLNTEAFF. The CDR3, as DNA: TGTGCCAGTAGTATATTGTTGGGGGGACGGACTTTGAACACTGAAGCTTTCTTT.

The table lists this clone with a few counts. This chain connects TRBV9 to TRBJ1-4, with D perhaps TRBD1 (5 bases). The CDR3 covers 14 residues. V lost 2 bases, J lost 5 bases, and 10 bases lay in between. In germline, CDR1 is SGDLS, CDR2 YYNGEE. CDR3 nucleotide sequence: TGTGCCAGCAGCGTGGGGGGTTTGAATGAAAAACTGTTTTTT. Residues: CASSVGGLNEKLFF.

V usage is TRBV27 and J usage is TRBJ2-7; 12 bases agree with TRBD1. In germline, CDR1 is MNHEY, CDR2 SMNVEV (reference sequence). Trimming removed 2 bases from V and 3 bases from J; junction bases left unmatched: 5. This CDR3 region has 16 residues. CDR3 sequence reads: CASSLKGTGGYYEQYF. The CDR3 region has the DNA TGTGCCAGCAGTTTAAAGGGGACAGGGGGCTACTACGAGCAGTACTTC.

The chain has TRBV30 and TRBJ2-2; D unclear. The length of the CDR3 is 12 residues. Trimming shortened V by 2 bases and J by 7 bases, and 8 bases separated the two germline ends. CDR1 and CDR2 from the germline V gene are GTSNPN and SVGIG (reference sequence). The CDR3 DNA follows: TGTGCCTGGAGTCGGTCGCTCGGGGAGCTGTTTTTT. It codes for CAWSRSLGELFF.

The chain couples TRBV6-5 to TRBJ2-5; D call uncertain. This CDR3 has 12 amino acids. CDR1 and CDR2 from the germline V gene are MNHEY and SVGAGI. V lost 5 bases and J lost 1, with 5 bases in between. CDR3 coding DNA: TGTGCCAGCAGTCTCTCCCAAGAGACCCAGTACTTC. Translation gives CASSLSQETQYF.

The chain is built from TRBV18 and TRBJ1-1; D remains ambiguous. Trimming stripped 2 bases from V and 3 bases from J, with 10 bases between. CDR1 and CDR2 (germline): KGHSH, LQKENI. The CDR3 loop spans 14 amino acids. DNA of the CDR3: TGTGCCAGCTCACCAATACAGAAGGACACTGAAGCTTTCTTT. Translating gives CASSPIQKDTEAFF. The variable domain in full, completed from reference TRBV18 and TRBJ1-1, reads NAGVMQNPRHLVRRRGQEARLRCSPMKGHSHVYWYRQLPEEGLKFMVYLQKENIIDESGMPKERFSAEFPKEGPSILRIQQVVRGDSAAYFCASSPIQKDTEAFFGQGTRLTVV.

The chain has TRBV18 and TRBJ2-7, with TRBD2 matching over 14 bases. From germline, CDR1 is KGHSH and CDR2 LQKENI. Trimming at V came to 6 bases and at J to 3 bases, leaving 7 bases not matched to a gene. The CDR3 covers 16 residues. The CDR3 DNA reads as TGTGCCAGCTCTCCCGGACTAGCGGGGGGCCTCTACGAGCAGTACTTC. Protein sequence: CASSPGLAGGLYEQYF.

This clone was detected once. CDR3 in amino acids: CASSAGGTGHYEQYF. The CDR3 DNA sequence: TGTGCCAGCAGCGCCGGGGGGACAGGGCACTACGAGCAGTACTTC. V usage is TRBV9 and J usage is TRBJ2-7, with TRBD1 matching 9 bases. This CDR3 contains 15 residues. Trimming took 3 bases from V and 3 from J; bases not matched to a gene: 7. CDR1 is SGDLS, CDR2 YYNGEE, per germline.

The CDR3 sequence: CASSSGGTGNTGELFF. The CDR3 DNA follows: TGTGCCAGCAGCTCGGGCGGGACGGGGAACACCGGGGAGCTGTTTTTT. The chain is built from TRBV5-4 and TRBJ2-2; maybe TRBD2 (6 bases). The germline gives CDR1 SGHNT, CDR2 YYREEE (reference sequence). The CDR3 runs to 16 residues. Deletions cut 3 bases from V and 1 base from J, with 13 bases between.

The CDR3: CASSPWDRSNTEAFF. In DNA, the CDR3 is TGTGCCAGCAGTCCATGGGACAGGTCGAACACTGAAGCTTTCTTT. J is TRBJ1-1 and V is TRBV25-1; TRBD1 aligns across 8 bases. V gave up 5 bases and J gave up 1 base; unmatched junction bases: 6. CDR1 is MGHDK, CDR2 SYGVNS, per germline. The CDR3 totals 15 residues.

The chain joins TRBV9 to TRBJ2-5, with a tentative D call TRBD1 (6 bases). This CDR3 is 12 amino acids long. Trimming removed 4 bases from V and 5 bases from J, with 9 bases in between. Germline CDR1 is SGDLS and CDR2 is YYNGEE. The CDR3 DNA reads as TGTGCCAGCAGCCCCAGGGGCGAGACCCAGTACTTC. This translates into CASSPRGETQYF.

The V and J genes are TRBV12-5 and TRBJ2-5; D gene ambiguous. The CDR3 loop spans 13 amino acids. The germline CDR1 and CDR2 sequences are LGHNT and FRNRAP. V was trimmed by 0 bases and J by 0 bases, leaving 2 bases between them. The CDR3 DNA reads TGTGCTAGTGGTTTGGTCTACCAAGAGACCCAGTACTTC. Amino acid sequence: CASGLVYQETQYF.

The chain joins TRBV24-1 to TRBJ2-2; 8 nucleotides align to TRBD1. Germline values: CDR1 KGHDR, CDR2 SFDVKD. The CDR3 runs to 17 residues. The ends lost 6 bases at V and 6 bases at J; junction bases unmatched: 14. CDR3 sequence: CATSRPTGEANPGELFF. CDR3 DNA: TGTGCCACCAGTCGACCGACAGGGGAAGCAAACCCCGGGGAGCTGTTTTTT.

The J gene is TRBJ1-1, the V gene TRBV29-1; D possibly corresponds to TRBD1 (6 bases). Germline lookup yields CDR1 SQVTM and CDR2 ANQGSEA. The ends were cut back, 7 bases at V and 7 bases at J, with 19 bases in the middle. This CDR3 contains 13 residues. The CDR3 coding sequence is TGCAGCGCCACATACGGGGGGCGGGGTGAAGCTTTCTTT. This sequence encodes CSATYGGRGEAFF. Filled out from reference TRBV29-1 and TRBJ1-1, the complete variable domain reads SAVISQKPSRDICQRGTSLTIQCQVDSQVTMMFWYRQQPGQSLTLIATANQGSEATYESGFVIDKFPISRPNLTFSTLTVSNMSPEDSSIYLCSATYGGRGEAFFGQGTRLTVV.

V and J are TRBV24-1 and TRBJ2-1; 14 bases fit TRBD2. Germline-derived CDR1 and CDR2 are KGHDR and SFDVKD. The CDR3 length is 17 residues. J lost 9 bases, V lost 3 bases, and 9 bases had no gene match. The CDR3 nucleotides read TGTGCCACCAGTGATAACTCGGGACTAGCGGGGGCGTCTGAGCAGTTCTTC. This encodes CATSDNSGLAGASEQFF.

This clone has a single count. The V call is TRBV11-2, the J call TRBJ1-6; 8 bases line up with TRBD1. The length of the CDR3 is 14 residues. Germline V lookup: CDR1 SGHAT, CDR2 FQNNGV. Trimming took 4 bases from V and 5 from J; bases not matched to a gene: 1. The CDR3 DNA follows: TGTGCCAGCAGCTACAGGGGGAATAATTCACCCCTCCACTTT. It encodes CASSYRGNNSPLHF. Full variable domain (rest looked up from reference TRBV11-2 and TRBJ1-6): EAGVAQSPRYKIIEKRQSVAFWCNPISGHATLYWYQQILGQGPKLLIQFQNNGVVDDSQLPKDRFSAERLKGVDSTLKIQPAKLEDSAVYLCASSYRGNNSPLHFGNGTRLTVT.

The chain has TRBV5-8 and TRBJ2-5; D is perhaps TRBD1 (7 bases). This CDR3 spans 16 amino acids. Germline V gives CDR1 SGHTS, CDR2 YDEGEE. Trimming removed 0 bases at V and 1 base at J, with 13 bases between. The CDR3 DNA is TGTGCCAGCAGCTTGGCTTCAGGGGGGATCCAAGAGACCCAGTACTTC. This codes for CASSLASGGIQETQYF.

This chain links TRBV25-1 with TRBJ2-7, with D tentatively TRBD1 (6 bases). Germline V lookup: CDR1 MGHDK, CDR2 SYGVNS. The CDR3 runs to 13 residues. V was trimmed by 10 bases and J by 1 base, leaving 14 bases between them. CDR3 DNA: TGTGCCACCGAGAACAGGGTATCCTACGAGCAGTACTTC. Translation: CATENRVSYEQYF.

This clone has a handful of counts. The gene calls are TRBV7-9 and TRBJ2-2; D call uncertain. Trimming pared 5 bases from V and 2 bases from J, leaving 21 bases between. CDR1 and CDR2 from the germline V gene are SEHNR and FQNEAQ (reference sequence). The CDR3 spans 18 residues. The CDR3 nucleotides are TGTGCCAGCAGCCCCGCCGTCCCTCTGCGGTACAACACCGGGGAGCTGTTTTTT. Protein sequence: CASSPAVPLRYNTGELFF.

The chain is built from TRBV19 and TRBJ2-3, with unresolved D. Trimming pared 5 bases from V and 4 bases from J, leaving 4 bases between. Germline lookup yields CDR1 LNHDA and CDR2 SQIVND (reference sequence). The CDR3 loop spans 11 amino acids. The CDR3 sequence is CASSDSDTQYF. CDR3 in DNA: TGTGCCAGTAGTGACTCAGATACGCAGTATTTT.